These 20 T cell receptor beta chains came from one sample sequenced in a study of cytomegalovirus exposure and HLA in healthy donors listed by TCRdb under 2017. Libraries were prepared through the immunoSEQ multiplex PCR assay. Here the immuneACCESS table is served through TCRdb, limited to in-frame sequences with V and J called. Missing clones are a known gap in these copies; in checked studies unresolved V genes cover under half, and the rest lacks a known reason. This sample lists 200,000 to 250,000 clones; approximately 83% were detected once. More than 13% of the sample comes from the top ten. The sequenced sample consisted of PBMCs. The receptors stem from a woman in her 30s in good health and CMV-seropositive.

The V call is TRBV25-1, the J call TRBJ1-1; D gene uncertain. The V gene's germline CDR1 is MGHDK and CDR2 SYGVNS. CDR3 length: 13 amino acids. Trimming cost V 6 bases and J 1 base, with 9 bases left between them. This CDR3 is CASRLMPNTEAFF. The CDR3 nucleotides are TGTGCCAGCAGGCTAATGCCGAACACTGAAGCTTTCTTT. Filled out from reference TRBV25-1 and TRBJ1-1, the complete variable domain reads EADIYQTPRYLVIGTGKKITLECSQTMGHDKMYWYQQDPGMELHLIHYSYGVNSTEKGDLSSESTVSRIRTEHFPLTLESARPSHTSQYLCASRLMPNTEAFFGQGTRLTVV.

Written as DNA, the CDR3 is TGTGCCAGCAGCCCCGAAAATGAGCAGTTCTTC. Encoded protein: CASSPENEQFF. The chain carries TRBV11-3 and TRBJ2-1, with D unresolved. The length of the CDR3 is 11 residues. V lost 5 bases to trimming and J lost 7 bases, with 6 bases between them. Germline CDR1 reads SGHNT; CDR2 reads YENEEA.

The table lists this clone with a count of one. This chain joins TRBV30 and TRBJ2-3, with 7 bases lining up with TRBD2. The CDR3 extends over 13 amino acids. CDR1 is GTSNPN, CDR2 SVGIG, per germline (reference sequence). V dropped 3 bases and J dropped 8; count of bases not matched to a gene: 8. The DNA of the CDR3 is TGTGCCTGGAGGGGCGGGGGTTCGGGTACGCAGTATTTT. It encodes CAWRGGGSGTQYF.

In its sample, this clone was seen a few times. The chain couples TRBV4-3 to TRBJ2-7; 8 bases are shared with TRBD1. The V gene's germline CDR1 is LGHNA and CDR2 YSLEER. The CDR3 extends over 15 amino acids. With V trimmed by 3 bases and J by 0 bases, 4 bases remained unmatched. Written as DNA, the CDR3 is TGCGCCAGCAGCCACGATACAGGGGGCTCCTACGAGCAGTACTTC. Translation: CASSHDTGGSYEQYF.

The CDR3 region has the DNA TGCAGCGTTGAAAGAACAGGGGTGAACAATGAGCAGTTCTTC. It encodes CSVERTGVNNEQFF. This chain connects TRBV29-1 to TRBJ2-1; 7 positions match TRBD1. Germline CDR1 and CDR2: SQVTM and ANQGSEA. The CDR3 contains 14 residues. Losses at the gene ends were 2 bases for V and 5 bases for J; bases not matched to a gene: 6.

The chain combines TRBV7-2 with TRBJ2-2; 8 positions agree with TRBD1. CDR1 and CDR2 (germline): SGHTA, FQGNSA. With 4 bases clipped from V and 0 bases from J, the junction kept 1 base outside the gene matches. There are 15 residues in the CDR3. In DNA, the CDR3 is TGTGCCAGCAGCTCGGACAGGGCGAACACCGGGGAGCTGTTTTTT. It is translated as CASSSDRANTGELFF.

This clone was seen a few times. The V call is TRBV2, the J call TRBJ2-1; D ambiguous. Looked up from germline, CDR1 is SNHLY and CDR2 is FYNNEI. Trimming stripped 7 bases from V and 7 bases from J, with 11 bases between. The CDR3 is 12 amino acids. CDR3 protein: CASTTSPNEQFF. The DNA of the CDR3 is TGTGCCAGCACTACGTCCCCGAATGAGCAGTTCTTC.

V usage is TRBV5-4 and J usage is TRBJ2-1; 7 bases line up with TRBD2. CDR3 length equals 15 residues. Looked up from germline, CDR1 is SGHNT and CDR2 is YYREEE (reference sequence). V dropped 2 bases and J dropped 6; count of bases not matched to a gene: 8. CDR3 residues: CASSFGDYPLNEQFF. For the CDR3, the DNA is TGTGCCAGCAGCTTCGGGGACTACCCTCTCAATGAGCAGTTCTTC.

This rearrangement joins TRBV2 to TRBJ2-5, with D possibly matching TRBD2 (5 bases). This CDR3 is built from 10 residues. Trimming stripped 7 bases from V and 7 bases from J, with 7 bases between. Looked up from germline, CDR1 is SNHLY and CDR2 is FYNNEI. In nucleotides, the CDR3 is TGTGCCAGCACCCGGGGGACCCAGTACTTC. It specifies CASTRGTQYF.

The chain uses TRBV30 and TRBJ1-1, with D possibly matching TRBD1 (5 bases). The CDR3 totals 13 residues. The ends were cut back, 0 bases at V and 7 bases at J, with 12 bases in the middle. Germline-derived CDR1 and CDR2 are GTSNPN and SVGIG (reference sequence). CDR3 sequence: CAWSVRGPSEAFF. The CDR3 bases are TGTGCCTGGAGTGTACGGGGACCGAGTGAAGCTTTCTTT.

The V and J genes are TRBV11-2 and TRBJ2-1; D might be TRBD1 (7 bases). Trimming removed 5 bases at V and 5 bases at J, with 13 bases between. This CDR3 has 14 amino acids. Germline-derived CDR1 and CDR2 are SGHAT and FQNNGV. The CDR3 DNA sequence: TGTGCCAGCAGCCGGGGGACAGTTAACAATGAGCAGTTCTTC. This translates into CASSRGTVNNEQFF. Variable domain in full (rest from reference TRBV11-2 and TRBJ2-1): EAGVAQSPRYKIIEKRQSVAFWCNPISGHATLYWYQQILGQGPKLLIQFQNNGVVDDSQLPKDRFSAERLKGVDSTLKIQPAKLEDSAVYLCASSRGTVNNEQFFGPGTRLTVL.

This rearrangement joins TRBV6-5 to TRBJ2-3; 7 positions match TRBD1. Per germline, CDR1 MNHEY and CDR2 SVGAGI. The CDR3 runs to 16 residues. With V trimmed by 4 bases and J by 0 bases, 7 bases remained unmatched. As DNA, the CDR3 is TGTGCCAGCAGTTGGGGACAGCCGACCAGCACAGATACGCAGTATTTT. This translates into CASSWGQPTSTDTQYF.

The V call is TRBV5-1, the J call TRBJ2-7; the D is unclear. V dropped 4 bases and J dropped 4 bases, with 15 bases sitting between them. The CDR3 totals 14 residues. The germline CDR1 and CDR2 sequences are SGHRS and YFSETQ. Here the CDR3 DNA reads TGCGCCAGCAGCCCCGAGGTTGGGCCGTACGAGCAGTACTTC. Translating gives CASSPEVGPYEQYF. Together with reference TRBV5-1 and TRBJ2-7, the CDR3 gives the full variable domain: KAGVTQTPRYLIKTRGQQVTLSCSPISGHRSVSWYQQTPGQGLQFLFEYFSETQRNKGNFPGRFSGRQFSNSRSEMNVSTLELGDSALYLCASSPEVGPYEQYFGPGTRLTVT.

The chain's CDR3 is CASTISGQINTEAFF. DNA for the CDR3: TGTGCCAGCACCATATCCGGACAGATAAACACTGAAGCTTTCTTT. The V call is TRBV27, the J call TRBJ1-1, with D possibly TRBD1 on 6 matching bases. The CDR3 contains 15 residues. Deletions cut 7 bases from V and 2 bases from J, with 17 bases between. Per germline, CDR1 MNHEY and CDR2 SMNVEV (reference sequence).

The chain uses TRBV30 and TRBJ2-5; 8 bases fit TRBD2. The length of the CDR3 is 12 residues. CDR1 and CDR2 from the germline V gene are GTSNPN and SVGIG (reference sequence). The V segment lost 2 bases and the J segment 5 bases; nucleotides outside the gene matches: 1. CDR3 DNA: TGTGCCTGGAGTACGGGAGGGGAGACCCAGTACTTC. It is translated as CAWSTGGETQYF.

V is TRBV5-4 and J is TRBJ1-2, with D perhaps matching TRBD1 (6 bases). Germline V gene sequence: CDR1 SGHNT, CDR2 YYREEE (reference sequence). V was shortened by 3 bases and J by 6 bases, with 18 bases between the two germline ends. The CDR3 runs 15 residues. The CDR3 nucleotides are TGTGCCAGCAGCTGGGGGGCAGGCAAGAGGGATGGCTACACCTTC. Translating gives CASSWGAGKRDGYTF.

The chain carries TRBV9 and TRBJ2-2; TRBD1 is a possible D gene (5 bases). Germline loops: CDR1 SGDLS, CDR2 YYNGEE. CDR3 length: 17 amino acids. V shed 1 base and J shed 2 bases, with 15 bases lying between them. The CDR3 DNA sequence: TGTGCCAGCAGCGTACGTACTTCGGACACCAACACCGGGGAGCTGTTTTTT. Its translation is CASSVRTSDTNTGELFF.

The chain has TRBV7-2 and TRBJ1-5; D uncertain. The CDR3 has 12 amino acids. With 1 base removed from V and 6 bases from J, the gap between germline ends came to 4 bases. Germline CDR1 reads SGHTA; CDR2 reads FQGNSA. The CDR3, as DNA: TGTGCCAGCAGCTTAGACCGTCAGCCCCAGCATTTT. It specifies CASSLDRQPQHF.

V gene TRBV9 combines with J gene TRBJ1-5; TRBD1 matches 7 bases. Per germline, CDR1 SGDLS and CDR2 YYNGEE. This CDR3 has 13 amino acids. The trim removed 1 base at V and 5 bases at J, leaving 0 bases unmatched. The chain's CDR3 is CASSVQGDQPQHF. CDR3 bases: TGTGCCAGCAGCGTACAGGGGGATCAGCCCCAGCATTTT. Based on the CDR3 plus reference TRBV9 and TRBJ1-5, the full variable domain is DSGVTQTPKHLITATGQRVTLRCSPRSGDLSVYWYQQSLDQGLQFLIQYYNGEERAKGNILERFSAQQFPDLHSELNLSSLELGDSALYFCASSVQGDQPQHFGDGTRLSIL.

The chain uses TRBV2 and TRBJ2-5; TRBD1 matches at 9 bases. Germline V gives CDR1 SNHLY, CDR2 FYNNEI. The CDR3 runs 13 residues. With 8 bases clipped from V and 5 bases from J, the junction kept 6 bases outside the gene matches. CDR3 amino acids: CASRDRVAETQYF. CDR3 coding DNA: TGTGCCAGCCGGGACAGGGTTGCGGAGACCCAGTACTTC.